The entry that follows covers one T cell receptor beta chain sequence. Its antigen remains unknown. In the same sample, other DNA sequences code for this CDR3. This sample stems from a study of OX40 agonist ivuxolimab in advanced cancers. Findings of the study overall: Fewer expanded clones were found on average in CD4+ than in CD8+ T cells. With doses of 0.1 to 3.0 mg/kg, CD4+ and CD8+ blood T cells had undergone clonal expansion by week 6.

CDR3 length equals 12 residues. Trimming took off 3 bases at V and 7 bases at J, with 7 bases between the two ends. From germline, CDR1 is WNHNN and CDR2 SYGVQD (reference sequence). Assay: immunoSEQ multiplex PCR; the TCRdb copy retains only in-frame clones and omits some. The sample holds approximately 76,000 clones; 85% to 90% are singletons and the top ten take about an eighth. This chain links TRBV10-1 with TRBJ1-5; no clear D gene. The origin of this receptor is an adult with an advanced solid tumor such as melanoma, head and neck, liver or kidney cancer. Source: CD4+ or CD8+ T cells sorted from blood, taken in a trial of the OX40 agonist ivuxolimab. This CDR3 reads CASSDREQPQHF. In nucleotides, the CDR3 is TGCGCCAGCAGTGACCGGGAGCAGCCCCAGCATTTT.